A selection of T cell receptor beta chains follows, all from one sample in a study of blood T cell repertoires in COVID-19. Method: immunoSEQ multiplex PCR; TCRdb's copy keeps in-frame clones and lacks some. The sample comprises 150,000 to 180,000 clones, under 95% of which are singletons, and about 0.55% rests with the top ten. What was sequenced was peripheral blood. The receptors shown here come from a man between 45 and 60 years old with acute or convalescent COVID-19. Both conserved end residues are part of each CDR3. Fields, in order: D gene, clone size, J gene, V gene, CDR3 length, CDR3 protein, CDR3 DNA. A D gene is named only where the DNA matches it firmly. Some rows mark clone size as missing; the rest say once, few, many or name a class of expanded clone.

D: NA
size: NA
J: TRBJ2-2
V: TRBV9
length: 16
CDR3: CASSVAADWNTGELFF
DNA: TGTGCCAGCAGCGTAGCGGCGGACTGGAACACCGGGGAGCTGTTTTTT

D: TRBD2
size: once
J: TRBJ2-1
V: TRBV29-1
length: 14
CDR3: CSVEPSGYYNEQFF
DNA: TGCAGCGTTGAACCTAGCGGGTATTACAATGAGCAGTTCTTC

D: NA
size: once
J: TRBJ1-6
V: TRBV2
length: 14
CDR3: CASSEGRVNSPLHF
DNA: TGTGCCAGCAGTGAGGGCAGGGTGAATTCACCCCTCCACTTT

D: TRBD1
size: NA
J: TRBJ1-1
V: TRBV20-1
length: 14
CDR3: CSASPSGGGTEAFF
DNA: TGCAGTGCTAGTCCATCAGGGGGAGGAACTGAAGCTTTCTTT

D: TRBD1
size: NA
J: TRBJ2-7
V: TRBV10-2
length: 16
CDR3: CASSDPTETGGHEQYF
DNA: TGCGCCAGCAGTGACCCCACTGAGACAGGGGGCCACGAGCAGTACTTC

D: NA
size: NA
J: TRBJ1-1
V: TRBV25-1
length: 15
CDR3: CASIASRGMNTEAFF
DNA: TGTGCCAGCATCGCGAGTCGGGGAATGAACACTGAAGCTTTCTTT

D: TRBD1
size: NA
J: TRBJ2-4
V: TRBV2
length: 17
CDR3: CASSDYGTGGAKNIQYF
DNA: TGTGCCAGCAGTGATTACGGGACAGGGGGAGCCAAAAACATTCAGTACTTC

D: NA
size: NA
J: TRBJ1-5
V: TRBV19
length: 15
CDR3: CASSHQRGSNQPQHF
DNA: TGTGCCAGTAGTCACCAAAGGGGTAGCAATCAGCCCCAGCATTTT

D: TRBD1
size: NA
J: TRBJ1-1
V: TRBV5-6
length: 17
CDR3: CASSLSGTGGWYTEAFF
DNA: TGTGCCAGCAGCTTGAGTGGGACAGGGGGTTGGTACACTGAAGCTTTCTTT

D: TRBD1
size: NA
J: TRBJ1-1
V: TRBV5-1
length: 16
CDR3: CASSQQGWGMNTEAFF
DNA: TGCGCCAGCAGCCAACAGGGGTGGGGTATGAACACTGAAGCTTTCTTT

D: TRBD2
size: NA
J: TRBJ2-3
V: TRBV2
length: 14
CDR3: CASSRLAGTDTQYF
DNA: TGTGCCAGCAGTCGACTAGCGGGGACGGATACGCAGTATTTT

D: TRBD2
size: NA
J: TRBJ2-3
V: TRBV7-9
length: 18
CDR3: CASSLAAGTTISTDTQYF
DNA: TGTGCCAGCAGCTTAGCGGCCGGGACTACTATATCCACAGATACGCAGTATTTT

D: NA
size: once
J: TRBJ2-5
V: TRBV7-9
length: 12
CDR3: CASNPGEETQYF
DNA: TGTGCCAGCAACCCAGGGGAAGAGACCCAGTACTTC

D: TRBD2
size: NA
J: TRBJ2-5
V: TRBV19
length: 17
CDR3: CASRGVMTKRGQETQYF
DNA: TGTGCCAGTAGGGGCGTTATGACTAAGCGGGGACAAGAGACCCAGTACTTC

D: NA
size: NA
J: TRBJ1-6
V: TRBV19
length: 15
CDR3: CASSPRDTLNSPLHF
DNA: TGTGCCAGTAGTCCCCGGGACACTCTTAATTCACCCCTCCACTTT

D: TRBD2
size: few
J: TRBJ2-5
V: TRBV9
length: 18
CDR3: CASSVDSSGRTGPETQYF
DNA: TGTGCCAGCAGCGTAGATTCTAGCGGGAGGACCGGTCCAGAGACCCAGTACTTC

D: TRBD1
size: NA
J: TRBJ1-5
V: TRBV2
length: 14
CDR3: CASSGTGGDQPQHF
DNA: TGTGCCAGCAGTGGAACAGGGGGAGATCAGCCCCAGCATTTT

D: NA
size: NA
J: TRBJ1-5
V: TRBV4-1
length: 15
CDR3: CASSQGVRDSMPQHF
DNA: TGCGCCAGCAGCCAAGGAGTCAGGGACTCGATGCCCCAGCATTTT

D: NA
size: NA
J: TRBJ1-1
V: TRBV6-5
length: 13
CDR3: CASSQYSTAEAFF
DNA: TGTGCCAGCAGTCAATACAGCACCGCTGAAGCTTTCTTT

D: TRBD1
size: NA
J: TRBJ1-2
V: TRBV10-3
length: 17
CDR3: CAMTPGQGQVGLYGYTF
DNA: TGTGCCATGACCCCGGGACAGGGCCAAGTGGGGCTATATGGCTACACCTTC

D: TRBD1
size: NA
J: TRBJ1-1
V: TRBV7-2
length: 15
CDR3: CASSPRTGSGTEAFF
DNA: TGTGCCAGCAGCCCACGGACAGGATCGGGGACTGAAGCTTTCTTT

D: TRBD1
size: NA
J: TRBJ2-7
V: TRBV29-1
length: 12
CDR3: CSVGQGGYEQYF
DNA: TGCAGCGTCGGACAGGGTGGATACGAGCAGTACTTC

D: NA
size: NA
J: TRBJ2-1
V: TRBV7-8
length: 14
CDR3: CASSSSGGNNEQFF
DNA: TGTGCCAGCAGCTCCTCCGGAGGGAACAATGAGCAGTTCTTC

D: TRBD1
size: NA
J: TRBJ1-2
V: TRBV6-2/TRBV6-3
length: 16
CDR3: CASSSAGTAANYGYTF
DNA: TGTGCCAGCAGTTCAGCAGGGACAGCAGCTAACTATGGCTACACCTTC

D: TRBD1
size: NA
J: TRBJ1-1
V: TRBV5-6
length: 16
CDR3: CASSLLTGTGNTEAFF
DNA: TGTGCCAGCAGCTTGTTAACCGGGACAGGGAACACTGAAGCTTTCTTT

D: TRBD1
size: once
J: TRBJ1-2
V: TRBV14
length: 15
CDR3: CASSQVNRGDYGYTF
DNA: TGTGCCAGCAGCCAAGTAAACAGGGGGGACTATGGCTACACCTTC

D: TRBD2
size: NA
J: TRBJ2-1
V: TRBV24-1
length: 14
CDR3: CATSDPGLASEQFF
DNA: TGTGCCACCAGTGATCCGGGACTAGCAAGCGAGCAGTTCTTC

D: TRBD1
size: NA
J: TRBJ1-5
V: TRBV12-3/TRBV12-4
length: 12
CDR3: CASSTGEQPQHF
DNA: TGTGCCAGCAGTACAGGGGAACAGCCCCAGCATTTT

D: TRBD2
size: few
J: TRBJ2-1
V: TRBV5-1
length: 16
CDR3: CASSLRTSGGADEQFF
DNA: TGCGCCAGCAGCCTTAGGACTAGCGGGGGGGCCGATGAGCAGTTCTTC

D: TRBD2
size: NA
J: TRBJ2-7
V: TRBV7-9
length: 16
CDR3: CASSFLLREGVYEQYF
DNA: TGTGCCAGCAGCTTTTTATTGAGGGAGGGAGTCTACGAGCAGTACTTC

D: NA
size: NA
J: TRBJ1-2
V: TRBV6-5
length: 12
CDR3: CASSPGLLGYTF
DNA: TGTGCCAGCAGCCCGGGACTTCTAGGCTACACCTTC

D: NA
size: NA
J: TRBJ1-5
V: TRBV27
length: 14
CDR3: CASSLKTGSKPQHF
DNA: TGTGCCAGCAGTTTAAAGACAGGCAGTAAGCCCCAGCATTTT

D: TRBD1
size: NA
J: TRBJ1-2
V: TRBV28
length: 14
CDR3: CASSSWTGSVGYTF
DNA: TGTGCCAGCAGTTCCTGGACAGGTTCGGTTGGCTACACCTTC

D: TRBD2
size: NA
J: TRBJ2-2
V: TRBV4-3
length: 17
CDR3: CASSQGLAGGHTGELFF
DNA: TGCGCCAGCAGCCAGGGACTAGCGGGGGGGCACACCGGGGAGCTGTTTTTT

D: TRBD1
size: NA
J: TRBJ1-1
V: TRBV6-5
length: 14
CDR3: CASRETGTGAEAFF
DNA: TGTGCCAGCAGAGAGACAGGGACGGGCGCTGAAGCTTTCTTT

D: TRBD2
size: NA
J: TRBJ2-3
V: TRBV4-1
length: 16
CDR3: CASSQVNSGRSDTQYF
DNA: TGCGCCAGCAGCCAAGTTAATAGCGGGAGATCAGATACGCAGTATTTT

D: NA
size: NA
J: TRBJ1-1
V: TRBV9
length: 14
CDR3: CASSYGQGPTEAFF
DNA: TGTGCCAGCAGCTACGGGCAGGGGCCGACTGAAGCTTTCTTT

D: TRBD1
size: NA
J: TRBJ1-1
V: TRBV29-1
length: 16
CDR3: CSVMRGGPLGGTEAFF
DNA: TGCAGCGTCATGAGAGGGGGCCCATTGGGAGGCACTGAAGCTTTCTTT

D: TRBD2
size: NA
J: TRBJ2-2
V: TRBV7-9
length: 14
CDR3: CAVREGPNTGELFF
DNA: TGTGCAGTAAGGGAGGGTCCGAACACCGGGGAGCTGTTTTTT

D: NA
size: NA
J: TRBJ1-6
V: TRBV2
length: 14
CDR3: CASRESSYNSPLHF
DNA: TGTGCCAGCAGAGAAAGCTCTTATAATTCACCCCTCCACTTT

D: NA
size: NA
J: TRBJ2-1
V: TRBV7-3
length: 13
CDR3: CASSFDSYNEQFF
DNA: TGTGCCAGCAGTTTTGACAGTTACAATGAGCAGTTCTTC

D: TRBD1
size: NA
J: TRBJ1-2
V: TRBV4-3
length: 15
CDR3: CASSQTTGFNYGYTF
DNA: TGCGCCAGCAGCCAAACGACAGGGTTTAACTATGGCTACACCTTC

D: TRBD2
size: once
J: TRBJ2-3
V: TRBV7-2
length: 18
CDR3: CASSSLGTSGGRTDTQYF
DNA: TGTGCCAGCAGCTCCCTCGGGACTAGCGGGGGGCGCACAGATACGCAGTATTTT

D: NA
size: few
J: TRBJ1-1
V: TRBV12-3/TRBV12-4
length: 11
CDR3: CASSSQGSHWF
DNA: TGTGCCAGCAGTTCCCAGGGTTCCCATTGGTTT

D: TRBD2
size: NA
J: TRBJ2-7
V: TRBV19
length: 12
CDR3: CASSTSGYEQYF
DNA: TGTGCCAGTAGTACTAGCGGGTACGAGCAGTACTTC

D: TRBD1
size: once
J: TRBJ1-5
V: TRBV5-6
length: 14
CDR3: CASSFGTGGQPQHF
DNA: TGTGCCAGCAGCTTCGGGACAGGGGGTCAGCCCCAGCATTTT

D: TRBD1
size: NA
J: TRBJ2-7
V: TRBV28
length: 13
CDR3: CASSGTGVYEQYF
DNA: TGTGCCAGCAGTGGTACAGGGGTCTACGAGCAGTACTTC

D: NA
size: NA
J: TRBJ2-2
V: TRBV5-6
length: 15
CDR3: CASSLYGDSSGELFF
DNA: TGTGCCAGCAGCTTGTATGGGGACTCGAGCGGGGAGCTGTTTTTT

D: NA
size: NA
J: TRBJ2-5
V: TRBV4-1
length: 14
CDR3: CASSHPQYQETQYF
DNA: TGCGCCAGCAGCCACCCTCAGTACCAAGAGACCCAGTACTTC

D: NA
size: NA
J: TRBJ1-1
V: TRBV7-9
length: 12
CDR3: CASSREDFGAFF
DNA: TGTGCCAGCAGTAGAGAGGATTTTGGGGCTTTCTTT

D: TRBD1
size: NA
J: TRBJ1-2
V: TRBV6-5
length: 14
CDR3: CASTRQGGISGYTF
DNA: TGTGCCAGCACCAGACAGGGTGGGATAAGCGGCTACACCTTC

D: TRBD1
size: NA
J: TRBJ2-4
V: TRBV24-1
length: 16
CDR3: CATREDRGLAKNIQYF
DNA: TGTGCCACCAGAGAGGACAGGGGCCTAGCCAAAAACATTCAGTACTTC

D: TRBD1
size: NA
J: TRBJ1-1
V: TRBV24-1
length: 14
CDR3: CATSDLGQGRRAFF
DNA: TGTGCCACCAGTGATTTAGGACAGGGAAGAAGAGCTTTCTTT

D: TRBD1
size: NA
J: TRBJ1-1
V: TRBV6-6
length: 17
CDR3: CASSPGTGVFRGAEAFF
DNA: TGTGCCAGCAGTCCCGGGACAGGGGTATTTCGGGGCGCTGAAGCTTTCTTT

D: NA
size: NA
J: TRBJ1-5
V: TRBV4-1
length: 15
CDR3: CASSQEGLGRQPQHF
DNA: TGCGCCAGCAGCCAAGAGGGGCTGGGAAGGCAGCCCCAGCATTTT

D: NA
size: NA
J: TRBJ1-2
V: TRBV6-5
length: 15
CDR3: CASRRERRETNGYTF
DNA: TGTGCCAGCAGAAGGGAGCGGAGGGAGACTAATGGCTACACCTTC

D: TRBD1
size: NA
J: TRBJ2-1
V: TRBV5-1
length: 15
CDR3: CASRNWDRAGDEQFF
DNA: TGCGCCAGCAGGAACTGGGACAGGGCCGGCGATGAGCAGTTCTTC